The clone carrying this T cell receptor beta chain turned up a few times. This sample is drawn from a study of monozygotic twins with cystic fibrosis. TCRdb's copy holds only in-frame clones and misses some; the assay was immunoSEQ multiplex PCR. The sample shows about 35,000 clones, approximately 67% of them seen only once. V lost 4 bases, J lost 3 bases, and 7 bases lay in between. The CDR3 extends over 13 amino acids. Germline CDR1 and CDR2: SGHNT and YYREEE (reference sequence). The rearrangement uses TRBV5-4 and TRBJ2-2; possible D gene TRBD1, 5 bases. The receptor was derived from a girl aged 5-17 years with cystic fibrosis. Material: blood. The CDR3 DNA sequence: TGTGCCAGCAGCCGCAGGGACACCGGGGAGCTGTTTTTT. Translated, it gives CASSRRDTGELFF.